Listed below are T cell receptor beta chains from one sample, sequenced in a study of blood T cell repertoires in COVID-19. Profiling relied on immunoSEQ multiplex PCR, and the TCRdb table lists in-frame clones only, not all of them. This table holds about 70,000 clones, 89% found once. The sample taken for sequencing was peripheral blood. The receptors here all came from a man aged 50 or older with active COVID-19. CDR3s include the opening cysteine and the closing phenylalanine or tryptophan. Each record gives: V gene, J gene, clone size, D gene, CDR3 protein, CDR3 DNA. The D gene is left open where the match is weak. A clone size is listed for some rows: how often the clone was seen (once, few, many), or a class if it is expanded.

TRBV3-1/TRBV3-2	TRBJ1-2	.	.	CASSQDRGGYTF	TGTGCCAGCAGCCAAGATAGGGGTGGCTACACCTTC
TRBV20-1	TRBJ2-3	.	.	CSASFLARESGRTDTQYF	TGCAGTGCTAGTTTCCTAGCGCGGGAATCGGGACGAACAGATACGCAGTATTTT
TRBV19	TRBJ1-1	.	.	CASSRGVNTEAFF	TGTGCCAGTAGTAGGGGAGTAAACACTGAAGCTTTCTTT
TRBV19	TRBJ2-7	.	TRBD1	CASSAGTGTYEQYF	TGTGCCAGTAGTGCCGGGACAGGGACCTACGAGCAGTACTTC
TRBV11-2	TRBJ2-5	.	TRBD1	CASRQTGSGETQYF	TGTGCCAGCAGGCAGACAGGGTCAGGAGAGACCCAGTACTTC
TRBV5-1	TRBJ2-3	.	TRBD2	CASSSGTSGGGGTDTQYF	TGCGCCAGCAGCTCCGGGACTAGCGGGGGAGGGGGCACAGATACGCAGTATTTT
TRBV20-1	TRBJ2-7	.	.	CSASGQILAYEQYF	TGCAGTGCTAGTGGGCAGATACTAGCCTACGAGCAGTACTTC
TRBV6-5	TRBJ1-1	.	.	CASSYSGDEAFF	TGTGCCAGCAGTTACTCGGGCGATGAAGCTTTCTTT
TRBV14	TRBJ2-7	.	TRBD2	CASSTSGTTEYEQYF	TGTGCCAGCAGCACTAGCGGGACTACTGAGTACGAGCAGTACTTC
TRBV7-6	TRBJ1-1	.	.	CASSLDRVNTEAFF	TGTGCCAGCAGCTTAGACAGGGTAAACACTGAAGCTTTCTTT
TRBV11-2	TRBJ2-3	.	TRBD2	CASSPRGRGTDTQYF	TGTGCCAGCAGCCCAAGAGGGCGGGGGACAGATACGCAGTATTTT
TRBV5-1	TRBJ1-4	few	TRBD1	CASSLGQGGEKLFF	TGCGCCAGCAGCTTAGGACAGGGGGGCGAAAAACTGTTTTTT
TRBV5-1	TRBJ1-1	.	.	CASSFNEGGTEAFF	TGCGCCAGCAGCTTTAACGAAGGGGGCACTGAAGCTTTCTTT
TRBV9	TRBJ1-4	few	.	CASSARVGSFEKLFF	TGTGCCAGCAGCGCCCGAGTCGGGTCTTTTGAAAAACTGTTTTTT
TRBV12-3/TRBV12-4	TRBJ2-7	.	.	CASSPTRSYEQYF	TGTGCCAGCAGTCCAACTCGGAGCTACGAGCAGTACTTC
TRBV10-1	TRBJ1-1	.	TRBD1	CASSGTANTEAFF	TGCGCCAGCAGCGGGACAGCGAACACTGAAGCTTTCTTT
TRBV9	TRBJ1-3	.	.	CASNQNSGNTIYF	TGTGCCAGCAACCAGAACTCTGGAAACACCATATATTTT
TRBV24-1	TRBJ2-1	.	.	CATSDPGEQYNEQFF	TGTGCCACCAGTGATCCGGGGGAGCAATACAATGAGCAGTTCTTC
TRBV3-1/TRBV3-2	TRBJ2-3	.	TRBD2	CASSQPGTSVTDTQYF	TGTGCCAGCAGCCAACCCGGGACTAGCGTCACAGATACGCAGTATTTT
TRBV28	TRBJ2-7	.	TRBD1	CASSPGGDYEQYF	TGTGCCAGCAGCCCAGGGGGAGACTACGAGCAGTACTTC
TRBV18	TRBJ2-5	once	TRBD2	CASSPGTNIQETQYF	TGTGCCAGCTCACCAGGGACTAACATTCAAGAGACCCAGTACTTC
TRBV9	TRBJ2-3	.	.	CASTTQATSTDTQYF	TGTGCCAGCACCACACAGGCAACTAGCACAGATACGCAGTATTTT
TRBV4-3	TRBJ1-1	.	.	CASSQESLSTEAFF	TGCGCCAGCAGCCAAGAGAGTTTGTCCACTGAAGCTTTCTTT
TRBV16	TRBJ2-5	.	.	CASVDQETQYF	TGTGCTTCCGTCGACCAAGAGACCCAGTACTTC
TRBV30	TRBJ1-5	.	TRBD1	CAWGTGPNQPQHF	TGTGCCTGGGGGACAGGCCCCAATCAGCCCCAGCATTTT
TRBV5-1	TRBJ2-3	.	.	CASSPRGASTDTQYF	TGCGCCAGCAGCCCCCGGGGGGCTAGCACAGATACGCAGTATTTT
TRBV12-5	TRBJ2-5	.	TRBD1	CASGPGQGRQETQYF	TGTGCTAGTGGTCCCGGACAGGGCCGCCAAGAGACCCAGTACTTC
TRBV6-2/TRBV6-3	TRBJ1-6	.	.	CASSYQGYNSPLHF	TGTGCCAGCAGTTACCAGGGGTATAATTCACCCCTCCACTTT
TRBV15	TRBJ1-5	.	.	CATSRVALFGGQPQHF	TGTGCCACCAGCAGAGTCGCCCTCTTTGGGGGGCAGCCCCAGCATTTT
TRBV18	TRBJ1-2	.	TRBD1	CASSPTVGQGALYGYTF	TGTGCCAGCTCACCAACAGTGGGACAGGGGGCGCTCTATGGCTACACCTTC
TRBV7-9	TRBJ1-3	.	.	CASSTESGTPIGSNTIYF	TGTGCCAGCAGCACAGAGTCCGGGACGCCCATCGGGAGTAACACCATATATTTT
TRBV5-1	TRBJ1-1	.	.	CASSGTGWGITEAFF	TGCGCCAGCAGCGGAACAGGGTGGGGCATAACTGAAGCTTTCTTT
TRBV6-5	TRBJ1-2	once	.	CASRTITLNYGYTF	TGTGCCAGCAGGACAATAACGTTAAACTATGGCTACACCTTC
TRBV30	TRBJ2-7	.	TRBD1	CAWSLGQGTYEQYF	TGTGCCTGGAGTTTAGGACAGGGGACCTACGAGCAGTACTTC
TRBV10-3	TRBJ2-7	.	.	CAISESKGRGSYEQYF	TGTGCCATCAGTGAGTCAAAGGGCCGGGGGTCCTACGAGCAGTACTTC
TRBV6-5	TRBJ2-3	.	.	CASSGQSGSDTQYF	TGTGCCAGCAGCGGACAGTCGGGGTCGGATACGCAGTATTTT
TRBV11-2	TRBJ2-2	.	.	CASSLSGVAGELFF	TGTGCCAGCAGCTTATCGGGGGTCGCCGGGGAGCTGTTTTTT